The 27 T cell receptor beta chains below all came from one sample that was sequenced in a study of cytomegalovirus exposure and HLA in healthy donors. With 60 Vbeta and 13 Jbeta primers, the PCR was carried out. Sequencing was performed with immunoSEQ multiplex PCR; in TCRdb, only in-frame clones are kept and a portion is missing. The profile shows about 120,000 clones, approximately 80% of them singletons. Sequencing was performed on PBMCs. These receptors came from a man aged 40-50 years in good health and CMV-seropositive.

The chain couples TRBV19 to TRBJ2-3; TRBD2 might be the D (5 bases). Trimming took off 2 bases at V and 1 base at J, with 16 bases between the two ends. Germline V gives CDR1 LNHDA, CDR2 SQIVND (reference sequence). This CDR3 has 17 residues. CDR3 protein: CASSIYGIGVGTDTQYF. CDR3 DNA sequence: TGTGCCAGTAGTATATATGGGATCGGGGTGGGCACAGATACGCAGTATTTT.

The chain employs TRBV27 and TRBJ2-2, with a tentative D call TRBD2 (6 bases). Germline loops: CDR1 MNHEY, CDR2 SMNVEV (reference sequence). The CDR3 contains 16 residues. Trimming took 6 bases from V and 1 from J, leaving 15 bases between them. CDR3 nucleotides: TGTGCCAGCAGATCCGGGGGATCATTGAACACCGGGGAGCTGTTTTTT. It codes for CASRSGGSLNTGELFF.

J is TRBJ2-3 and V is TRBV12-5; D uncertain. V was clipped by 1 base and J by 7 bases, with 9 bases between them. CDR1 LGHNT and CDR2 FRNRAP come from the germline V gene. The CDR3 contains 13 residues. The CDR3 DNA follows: TGTGCTAGTGGTTTGGATCGAGTAAATACGCAGTATTTT. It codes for CASGLDRVNTQYF.

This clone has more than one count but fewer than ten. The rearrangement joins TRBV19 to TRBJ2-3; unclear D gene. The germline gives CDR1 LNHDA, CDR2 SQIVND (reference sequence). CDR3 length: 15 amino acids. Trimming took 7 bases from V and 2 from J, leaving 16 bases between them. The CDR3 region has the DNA TGTGCCAGTAAGGCCCCCCACAGAGTCACAGATACGCAGTATTTT. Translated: CASKAPHRVTDTQYF.

The CDR3 coding sequence is TGTGCCAGCAGCCGACCGGGGGGTCGGGCTTTCTTT. Translating it yields CASSRPGGRAFF. The chain employs TRBV28 and TRBJ1-1; a possible D gene is TRBD1 (5 bases). The germline V and J ends were trimmed by 6 bases and 11 bases, with 16 bases remaining between them. Per the germline V gene, CDR1 is MDHEN and CDR2 is SYDVKM. CDR3 length: 12 residues.

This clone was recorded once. This CDR3 reads CASRTSGLGEQYF. The DNA for the CDR3 is TGTGCCAGCAGGACTAGCGGCTTGGGCGAGCAGTACTTC. This sequence joins TRBV28 and TRBJ2-7, with 9 nucleotides matching TRBD2. CDR1 MDHEN and CDR2 SYDVKM come from the germline V gene. V gave up 6 bases and J gave up 6 bases; unmatched junction bases: 6. This CDR3 is 13 amino acids long.

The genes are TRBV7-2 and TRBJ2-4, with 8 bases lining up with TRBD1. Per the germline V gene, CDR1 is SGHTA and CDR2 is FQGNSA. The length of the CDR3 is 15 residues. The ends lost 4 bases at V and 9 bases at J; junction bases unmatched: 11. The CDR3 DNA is TGTGCCAGCAGCTCTCCGGGGACAGGCAAGGGCATTCAGTACTTC. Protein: CASSSPGTGKGIQYF.

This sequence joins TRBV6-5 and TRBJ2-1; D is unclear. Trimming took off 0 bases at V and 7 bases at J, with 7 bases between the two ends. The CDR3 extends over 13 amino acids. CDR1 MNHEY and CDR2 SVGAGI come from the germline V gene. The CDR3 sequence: CASSYSVQNEQFF. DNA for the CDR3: TGTGCCAGCAGTTACTCTGTCCAAAATGAGCAGTTCTTC.

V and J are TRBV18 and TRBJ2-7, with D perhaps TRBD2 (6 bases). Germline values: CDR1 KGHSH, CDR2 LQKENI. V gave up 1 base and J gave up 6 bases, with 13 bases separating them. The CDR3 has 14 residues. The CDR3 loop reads CASSPQEGQFEQYF. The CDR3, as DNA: TGTGCCAGCTCACCACAGGAGGGCCAGTTCGAGCAGTACTTC.

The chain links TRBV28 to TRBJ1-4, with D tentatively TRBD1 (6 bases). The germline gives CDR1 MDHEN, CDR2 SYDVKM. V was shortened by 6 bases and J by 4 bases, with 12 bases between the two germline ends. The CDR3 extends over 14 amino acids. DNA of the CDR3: TGTGCCAGCAGATGGGGACACGTTAATGAAAAACTGTTTTTT. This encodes CASRWGHVNEKLFF. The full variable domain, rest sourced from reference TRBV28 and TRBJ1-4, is DVKVTQSSRYLVKRTGEKVFLECVQDMDHENMFWYRQDPGLGLRLIYFSYDVKMKEKGDIPEGYSVSREKKERFSLILESASTNQTSMYLCASRWGHVNEKLFFGSGTQLSVL.

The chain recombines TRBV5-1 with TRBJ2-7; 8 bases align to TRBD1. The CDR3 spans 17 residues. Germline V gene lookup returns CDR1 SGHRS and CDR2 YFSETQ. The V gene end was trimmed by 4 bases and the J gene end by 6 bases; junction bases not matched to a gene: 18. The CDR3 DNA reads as TGCGCCAGCAGCACGGGGACAGGTCGGGGCCACGTTTTCGAGCAGTACTTC. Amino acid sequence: CASSTGTGRGHVFEQYF. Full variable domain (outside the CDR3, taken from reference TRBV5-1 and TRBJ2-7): KAGVTQTPRYLIKTRGQQVTLSCSPISGHRSVSWYQQTPGQGLQFLFEYFSETQRNKGNFPGRFSGRQFSNSRSEMNVSTLELGDSALYLCASSTGTGRGHVFEQYFGPGTRLTVT.

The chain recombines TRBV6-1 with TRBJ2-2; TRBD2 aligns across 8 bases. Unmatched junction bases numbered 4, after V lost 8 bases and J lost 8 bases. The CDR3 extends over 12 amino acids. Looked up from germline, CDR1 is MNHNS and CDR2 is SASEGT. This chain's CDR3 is CASRSGAGELFF. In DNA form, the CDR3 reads TGTGCCAGCCGTAGCGGGGCGGGGGAGCTGTTTTTT.

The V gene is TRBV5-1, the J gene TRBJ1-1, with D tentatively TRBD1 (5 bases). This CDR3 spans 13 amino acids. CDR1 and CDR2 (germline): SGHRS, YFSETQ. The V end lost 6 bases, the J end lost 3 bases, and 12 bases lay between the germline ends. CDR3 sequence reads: CASTGGSDTEAFF. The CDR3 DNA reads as TGCGCCAGCACGGGGGGATCGGACACTGAAGCTTTCTTT.

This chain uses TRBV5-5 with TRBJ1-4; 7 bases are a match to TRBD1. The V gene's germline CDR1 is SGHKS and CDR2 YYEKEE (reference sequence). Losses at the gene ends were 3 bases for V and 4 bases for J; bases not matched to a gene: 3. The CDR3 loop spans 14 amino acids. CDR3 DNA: TGTGCCAGCAGCTCCGGGACAGTTAATGAAAAACTGTTTTTT. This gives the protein CASSSGTVNEKLFF.

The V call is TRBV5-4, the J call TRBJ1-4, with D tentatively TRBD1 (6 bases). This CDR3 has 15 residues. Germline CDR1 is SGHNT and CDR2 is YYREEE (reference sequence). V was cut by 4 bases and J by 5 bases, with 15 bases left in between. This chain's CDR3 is CASSVKTGPNEKLFF. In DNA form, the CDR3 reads TGTGCCAGCAGCGTTAAAACAGGGCCAAATGAAAAACTGTTTTTT.

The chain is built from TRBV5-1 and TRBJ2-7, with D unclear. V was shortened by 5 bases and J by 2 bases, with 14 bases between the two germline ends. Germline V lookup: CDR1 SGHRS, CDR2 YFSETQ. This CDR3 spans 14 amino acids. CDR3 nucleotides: TGCGCCAGCAGGCGAGAACTTACGACCTACGAGCAGTACTTC. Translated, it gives CASRRELTTYEQYF.

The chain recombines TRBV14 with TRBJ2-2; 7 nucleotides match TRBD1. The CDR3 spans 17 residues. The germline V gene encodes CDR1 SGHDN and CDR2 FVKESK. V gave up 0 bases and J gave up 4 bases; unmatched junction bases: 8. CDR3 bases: TGTGCCAGCAGCCAAGAGCCCAGGGGGTTTTTCACCGGGGAGCTGTTTTTT. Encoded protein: CASSQEPRGFFTGELFF.

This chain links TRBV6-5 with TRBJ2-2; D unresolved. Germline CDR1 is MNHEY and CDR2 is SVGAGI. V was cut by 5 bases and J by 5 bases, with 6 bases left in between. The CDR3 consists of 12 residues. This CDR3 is CASSKRTGELFF. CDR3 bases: TGTGCCAGCAGTAAGAGGACCGGGGAGCTGTTTTTT.

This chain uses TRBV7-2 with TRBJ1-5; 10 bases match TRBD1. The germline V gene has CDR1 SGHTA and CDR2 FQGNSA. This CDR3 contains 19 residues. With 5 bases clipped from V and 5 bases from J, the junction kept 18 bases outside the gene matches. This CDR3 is CASSAQTPAGTGVDQPQHF. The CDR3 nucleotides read TGTGCCAGCAGCGCACAAACACCGGCCGGGACAGGGGTCGATCAGCCCCAGCATTTT.

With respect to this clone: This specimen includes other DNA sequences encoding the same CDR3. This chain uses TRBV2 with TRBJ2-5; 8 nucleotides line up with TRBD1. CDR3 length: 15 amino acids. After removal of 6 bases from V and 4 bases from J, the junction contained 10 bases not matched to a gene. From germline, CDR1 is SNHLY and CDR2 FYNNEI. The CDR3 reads CASSIDRGSGETQYF. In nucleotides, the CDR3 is TGTGCCAGCAGCATAGACAGGGGAAGTGGAGAGACCCAGTACTTC.

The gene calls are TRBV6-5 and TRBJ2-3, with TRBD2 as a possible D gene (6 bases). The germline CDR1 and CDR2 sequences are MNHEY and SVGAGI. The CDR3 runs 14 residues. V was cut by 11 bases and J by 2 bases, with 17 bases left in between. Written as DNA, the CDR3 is TGTGCCGTAAGCGTCGGGGGAGTCACAGATACGCAGTATTTT. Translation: CAVSVGGVTDTQYF.

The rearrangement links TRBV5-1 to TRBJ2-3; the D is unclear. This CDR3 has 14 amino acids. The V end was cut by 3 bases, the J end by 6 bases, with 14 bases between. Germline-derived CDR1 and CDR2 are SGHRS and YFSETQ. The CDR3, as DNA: TGCGCCAGCAGCTCGGCCTCACCGGGTGATACGCAGTATTTT. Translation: CASSSASPGDTQYF.

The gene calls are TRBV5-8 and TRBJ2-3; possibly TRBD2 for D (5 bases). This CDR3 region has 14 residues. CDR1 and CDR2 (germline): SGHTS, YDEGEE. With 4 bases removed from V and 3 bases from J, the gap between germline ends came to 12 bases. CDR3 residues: CASSRGMGTDTQYF. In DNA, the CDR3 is TGTGCCAGCAGCAGAGGGATGGGGACAGATACGCAGTATTTT.

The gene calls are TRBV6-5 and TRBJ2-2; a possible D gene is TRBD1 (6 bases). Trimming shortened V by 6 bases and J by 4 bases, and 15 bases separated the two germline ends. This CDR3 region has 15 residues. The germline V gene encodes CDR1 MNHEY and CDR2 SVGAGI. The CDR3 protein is CASRVQGLSTGELFF. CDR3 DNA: TGTGCCAGCAGGGTACAGGGCCTGAGCACCGGGGAGCTGTTTTTT.

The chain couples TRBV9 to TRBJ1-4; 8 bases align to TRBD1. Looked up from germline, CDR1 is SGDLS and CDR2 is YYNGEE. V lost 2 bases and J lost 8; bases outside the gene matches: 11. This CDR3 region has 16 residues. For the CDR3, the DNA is TGTGCCAGCAGCGTCGGGACAGGATCCGGACCCGAAAAACTGTTTTTT. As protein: CASSVGTGSGPEKLFF.

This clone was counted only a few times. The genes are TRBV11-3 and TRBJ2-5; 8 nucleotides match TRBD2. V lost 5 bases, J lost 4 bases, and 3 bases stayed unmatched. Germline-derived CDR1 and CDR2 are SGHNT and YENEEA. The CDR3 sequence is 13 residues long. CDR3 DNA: TGTGCCAGCAGCGTAGCGGGGTCAGAGACCCAGTACTTC. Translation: CASSVAGSETQYF.

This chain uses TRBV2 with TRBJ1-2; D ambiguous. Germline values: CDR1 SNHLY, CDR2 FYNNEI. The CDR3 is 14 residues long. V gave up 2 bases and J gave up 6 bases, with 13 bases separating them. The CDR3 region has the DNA TGTGCCAGCAGTGAAAAGGGAGTCTCTAATGGCTACACCTTC. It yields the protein CASSEKGVSNGYTF.